Presented here are 14 T cell receptor beta chains from one specimen sequenced in a study of identical twins. TCRdb recomputed calls from the 5' RACE reads with MiXCR, one row per CDR3 protein. The table records about 450,000 distinct CDR3 sequences, 18% of them present only once. The material sequenced was naive T cells sorted from blood. Every receptor here comes from a man aged 45-65 years in good health.

This clonotype appeared a few times. V usage is TRBV4-1 and J usage is TRBJ2-5; possible D gene TRBD2, 6 bases. CDR3 length: 14 amino acids. Germline V lookup: CDR1 MGHRA, CDR2 YSYEKL. V was pared by 2 bases and J by 5 bases, with 12 bases between. CDR3 nucleotide sequence: TGCGCCAGCAGCCAACCCCGGGAGCGGGAGACCCAGTACTTC. Translating gives CASSQPRERETQYF.

The rearrangement joins TRBV20-1 to TRBJ1-2; perhaps TRBD1 as D (6 bases). Trimming shortened V by 3 bases and J by 0 bases, and 11 bases separated the two germline ends. This CDR3 region has 14 residues. Germline loops: CDR1 DFQATT, CDR2 SNEGSKA (reference sequence). The CDR3 protein is CSASRGGANYGYTF. In DNA form, the CDR3 reads TGCAGTGCTAGCCGAGGGGGAGCTAACTATGGCTACACCTTC.

This clonotype appeared many times. The chain couples TRBV20-1 to TRBJ2-5; TRBD2 matches at 9 bases. This CDR3 is built from 18 residues. Germline trimming cut 2 bases from V and 2 bases from J; bases unmatched to any gene: 15. CDR1 is DFQATT, CDR2 SNEGSKA, per germline (reference sequence). In DNA form, the CDR3 reads TGCAGTGCTAGACCCCAACTTGGGGCTAGCGGGACACAAGAGACCCAGTACTTC. Its protein is CSARPQLGASGTQETQYF.

This chain uses TRBV29-1 with TRBJ2-5; the D gene could be TRBD1 or TRBD2 (6 bases each). CDR3 length: 12 amino acids. In germline, CDR1 is SQVTM, CDR2 ANQGSEA. Trimming took off 8 bases at V and 5 bases at J, with 15 bases between the two ends. The CDR3 region has the DNA TGCAGCCAATGGGGGGCCGGGGAGACCCAGTACTTC. As protein: CSQWGAGETQYF.

The table lists this clonotype with a few counts. V and J are TRBV12-3 or TRBV12-4 and TRBJ2-5; D perhaps matches TRBD1 (6 bases). V was pared by 7 bases and J by 2 bases, with 17 bases between. CDR3 size: 15 residues. DNA for the CDR3: TGTGCCAGCACTCCCATCCCGACAGGACAAGAGACCCAGTACTTC. This encodes CASTPIPTGQETQYF.

This chain uses TRBV27 with TRBJ2-3, with 7 positions matching TRBD1. The J segment lost 3 bases and the V segment lost 5 bases, leaving 5 bases of the junction unmatched. The germline V gene encodes CDR1 MNHEY and CDR2 SMNVEV (reference sequence). The CDR3 totals 14 residues. DNA for the CDR3: TGTGCCAGCAGTGGGTTACAGGGGACAGATACGCAGTATTTT. Its protein is CASSGLQGTDTQYF.

This clonotype was seen just once. The genes are TRBV19 and TRBJ2-1; D might be TRBD1 or TRBD2, each matching 6 bases. This CDR3 has 13 residues. V was trimmed by 4 bases and J by 8 bases, leaving 12 bases between them. Germline V lookup: CDR1 LNHDA, CDR2 SQIVND (reference sequence). This chain's CDR3 is CASSTQGGYEQFF. The CDR3 bases are TGTGCCAGTAGTACGCAAGGGGGGTATGAGCAGTTCTTC.

On this clonotype itself: This is likely a read error, given that the CDR3 carries no conserved phenylalanine or tryptophan at its end. CDR3 bases: TGTGCCAGCGCCGAAGGGGGGGGAAGCTCCTACAATGAGCAGTTCCTC. The encoded protein is CASAEGGGSSYNEQFL. This sequence joins TRBV9 and TRBJ2-1, with D tentatively TRBD2 (7 bases). Germline-derived CDR1 and CDR2 are SGDLS and YYNGEE. With 7 bases removed from V and 0 bases from J, the gap between germline ends came to 17 bases. The CDR3 contains 16 residues.

This clonotype appeared a few times. The rearrangement uses TRBV7-2 and TRBJ2-7; D might be TRBD2 (6 bases). CDR1 and CDR2 from the germline V gene are SGHTA and FQGNSA. The germline V and J ends were trimmed by 3 bases and 6 bases, with 21 bases remaining between them. The CDR3 covers 16 residues. Written as DNA, the CDR3 is TGTGCCAGCAGCTTCTCCGGGACTGCGGGCTATTCCGAGCAGTACTTC. This translates into CASSFSGTAGYSEQYF.

This clonotype was observed many times. This rearrangement joins TRBV20-1 to TRBJ2-7; D is unresolved. From germline, CDR1 is DFQATT and CDR2 SNEGSKA (reference sequence). Trimming left V 5 bases short and J 5 bases short, with 10 bases between. The CDR3 is 11 residues long. This chain's CDR3 is CSAQARDEQYF. The CDR3 DNA reads TGCAGTGCTCAGGCTAGAGACGAGCAGTACTTC.

The genes are TRBV19 and TRBJ2-2; 12 nucleotides line up with TRBD1. Losses at the gene ends were 6 bases for V and 6 bases for J; bases not matched to a gene: 2. The CDR3 consists of 14 residues. Germline assignment: CDR1 LNHDA and CDR2 SQIVND (reference sequence). The CDR3 DNA sequence: TGTGCCAGTAGGGGGACAGGGGGCGCCGGGGAGCTGTTTTTT. Residues: CASRGTGGAGELFF. The variable domain in full, completed from reference TRBV19 and TRBJ2-2, reads DGGITQSPKYLFRKEGQNVTLSCEQNLNHDAMYWYRQDPGQGLRLIYYSQIVNDFQKGDIAEGYSVSREKKESFPLTVTSAQKNPTAFYLCASRGTGGAGELFFGEGSRLTVL.

A few counts support this clonotype. The chain employs TRBV6-1 and TRBJ2-2; D not certain. The CDR3 is 16 amino acids. V lost 5 bases and J 3 bases, leaving 16 bases between the germline ends. Looked up from germline, CDR1 is MNHNS and CDR2 is SASEGT. DNA of the CDR3: TGTGCCAGCAGTCCCTCCGGCACTGTATACACCGGGGAGCTGTTTTTT. Encoded protein: CASSPSGTVYTGELFF.

This clonotype was counted ten times or more. In nucleotides, the CDR3 is TGCGCCAGCAGTCCCGATCGGGACAGGGAAGCTTTCTTT. Translation gives CASSPDRDREAFF. The rearrangement uses TRBV10-2 and TRBJ1-1; 8 positions match TRBD1. The V and J ends lost 5 bases and 8 bases, in that order; junction bases with no gene match: 7. CDR1 and CDR2 (germline): WSHSY, SAAADI. The CDR3 extends over 13 amino acids.

The J gene is TRBJ2-7, the V gene TRBV12-3 or TRBV12-4; D gene unclear. The CDR3 spans 14 residues. Deletions cut 2 bases from V and 1 base from J, with 9 bases between. CDR3 sequence: CASSLLGPSYEQYF. The CDR3 bases are TGTGCCAGCAGTTTACTAGGGCCGTCCTACGAGCAGTACTTC.